The 15 T cell receptor beta chains reported below all come from one sample, sequenced in a study of blood T cell repertoires in COVID-19. Some clones are missing from TCRdb's copy, which holds only in-frame ones; the method was immunoSEQ multiplex PCR. The repertoire holds some 300,000 clones, with approximately 90% as singletons. Sequencing was performed on PBMCs or T cells enriched from blood (not recorded which). These receptors came from a man aged 25 to 45 who had recovered from COVID-19.

The V gene is TRBV11-3, the J gene TRBJ1-1; D perhaps matches TRBD1 (5 bases). V lost 1 base and J 0 bases, leaving 9 bases between the germline ends. CDR3 length: 15 residues. Germline V gene lookup returns CDR1 SGHNT and CDR2 YENEEA. The CDR3 loop is CASSLGWTLNTEAFF. The CDR3 bases are TGTGCCAGCAGCTTAGGATGGACACTGAACACTGAAGCTTTCTTT.

The V call is TRBV5-6, the J call TRBJ2-2; D call uncertain. The CDR3 runs to 15 residues. V shed 2 bases and J shed 6 bases, with 14 bases lying between them. The V gene's germline CDR1 is SGHDT and CDR2 YYEEEE. DNA of the CDR3: TGTGCCAGCAGCTTCCTCCAGGATTGGTCCGGGGAGCTGTTTTTT. It yields the protein CASSFLQDWSGELFF.

This clone was observed a few times. This CDR3 is CASSLARGFYNEKLFF. As DNA, the CDR3 is TGTGCCAGCAGCTTAGCGCGCGGGTTCTATAATGAAAAACTGTTTTTT. The V call is TRBV7-9, the J call TRBJ1-4; D call uncertain. V was trimmed by 0 bases and J by 4 bases, leaving 12 bases between them. This CDR3 is built from 16 residues. The germline gives CDR1 SEHNR, CDR2 FQNEAQ (reference sequence).

The chain recombines TRBV5-1 with TRBJ2-7, with 11 bases fitting TRBD1. Germline CDR1 and CDR2: SGHRS and YFSETQ. This CDR3 has 16 amino acids. V was clipped by 4 bases and J by 6 bases; unmatched bases: 12. For the CDR3, the DNA is TGCGCCAGCAGCCCGCAAACCTCCGGGACAGGGGGCGAGCAGTACTTC. Protein: CASSPQTSGTGGEQYF. The full variable domain, with the rest looked up from reference TRBV5-1 and TRBJ2-7, is KAGVTQTPRYLIKTRGQQVTLSCSPISGHRSVSWYQQTPGQGLQFLFEYFSETQRNKGNFPGRFSGRQFSNSRSEMNVSTLELGDSALYLCASSPQTSGTGGEQYFGPGTRLTVT.

The V gene is TRBV23-1, the J gene TRBJ2-5, with TRBD2 identical over 9 bases. TRBV23-1 is an ORF, and what it does is uncertain. The CDR3 is 16 amino acids. V shed 4 bases, J shed 13 bases, and the junction held 19 bases outside the gene matches. DNA of the CDR3: TGCGCCAGCAGTCCACCGGGACTAGCCGATTCAAGAGAAGGGTACTTC. This sequence encodes CASSPPGLADSREGYF.

This chain uses TRBV25-1 with TRBJ1-1; no definite D call. The CDR3 totals 13 residues. CDR1 and CDR2 (germline): MGHDK, SYGVNS. V lost 5 bases and J 2 bases, leaving 9 bases between the germline ends. CDR3: CASSLRGNTEAFF. As DNA, the CDR3 is TGTGCCAGCAGTTTACGGGGAAACACTGAAGCTTTCTTT.

The V call is TRBV5-6, the J call TRBJ2-4, with 7 bases lining up with TRBD2. V lost 4 bases to trimming and J lost 1 base; unmatched junction nucleotides: 5. The CDR3 is 15 amino acids. The V gene's germline CDR1 is SGHDT and CDR2 YYEEEE. CDR3 in DNA: TGTGCCAGCAGCCCTCCCGGGGGGGCCAAAAACATTCAGTACTTC. This gives the protein CASSPPGGAKNIQYF.

The CDR3 DNA is TGCGCCAGCAGCTCTCCCCTACTAGCGGGAGAGGTGAATGAGCAGTTCTTC. Translated: CASSSPLLAGEVNEQFF. This chain links TRBV5-1 with TRBJ2-1, with 11 bases aligning to TRBD2. Germline trimming cut 3 bases from V and 7 bases from J; bases unmatched to any gene: 12. The CDR3 is made up of 17 amino acids. Germline V lookup: CDR1 SGHRS, CDR2 YFSETQ.

The J gene is TRBJ2-1, the V gene TRBV25-1, with a tentative D call TRBD2 (6 bases). CDR1 MGHDK and CDR2 SYGVNS come from the germline V gene. Trimming stripped 5 bases from V and 14 bases from J, with 19 bases between. The CDR3 loop spans 13 amino acids. The DNA for the CDR3 is TGTGCCAGCAGTTGGGCGGGATCCCCGGGGGAGTTCTTC. It is translated as CASSWAGSPGEFF.

This clone has more than one count but fewer than ten. The chain recombines TRBV4-2 with TRBJ2-1; 10 positions agree with TRBD2. Germline CDR1 reads LGHNA; CDR2 reads YNFKEQ. Trimming removed 0 bases from V and 1 base from J; junction bases left unmatched: 9. This CDR3 comprises 19 residues. This chain's CDR3 is CASSQDRWASGSSYNEQFF. Written as DNA, the CDR3 is TGTGCCAGCAGCCAAGATAGGTGGGCTAGCGGGAGTTCCTACAATGAGCAGTTCTTC.

This clone has just one count. This chain links TRBV30 with TRBJ1-2, with TRBD1 as a possible D gene (6 bases). CDR1 is GTSNPN and CDR2 is SVGIG in the germline V gene (reference sequence). CDR3 length: 15 residues. The V and J ends lost 0 bases and 4 bases respectively, with 15 bases between them. This CDR3 reads CAWSVGGASRYGYTF. The CDR3 region has the DNA TGTGCCTGGAGTGTAGGGGGAGCAAGCCGCTATGGCTACACCTTC.

This rearrangement joins TRBV2 to TRBJ1-1, with 8 bases lining up with TRBD1. After removal of 11 bases from V and 8 bases from J, the junction contained 7 bases not matched to a gene. The germline gives CDR1 SNHLY, CDR2 FYNNEI. The CDR3 covers 11 residues. DNA of the CDR3: TGTGCCGGCTGGGGGGACAGGGAAGCTTTCTTT. Residues: CAGWGDREAFF.

Concerning this clone: This CDR3 is also generated by other DNA sequences in the sample. This chain joins TRBV5-1 and TRBJ2-5, with 8 bases that match TRBD1. V shed 3 bases and J 3 bases; nucleotides not matched to a gene: 4. The CDR3 spans 14 residues. Germline V gene sequence: CDR1 SGHRS, CDR2 YFSETQ. The CDR3 loop is CASSSGQGKETQYF. For the CDR3, the DNA is TGCGCCAGCAGCTCCGGACAGGGCAAAGAGACCCAGTACTTC.

The rearrangement uses TRBV5-1 and TRBJ1-5; D might be TRBD1 (5 bases). CDR1 and CDR2 (germline): SGHRS, YFSETQ. This CDR3 contains 15 residues. V was clipped by 0 bases and J by 6 bases, with 13 bases between them. The CDR3: CASSLAPGHSQPQHF. The CDR3 region has the DNA TGCGCCAGCAGCTTGGCGCCAGGGCATTCTCAGCCCCAGCATTTT.

The chain joins TRBV11-3 to TRBJ2-7; the D is unclear. CDR1 and CDR2 from the germline V gene are SGHNT and YENEEA. The V end was cut by 6 bases, the J end by 3 bases, with 9 bases between. CDR3 size: 12 residues. The CDR3 sequence is CASRSKFYEQYF. The DNA of the CDR3 is TGTGCCAGCAGATCTAAATTCTACGAGCAGTACTTC.